Described below is a single TCR beta chain sequence and its context. Its antigen is unknown. This sample is drawn from a study of T cells after yellow fever vaccination. Study-wide points: In post-booster samples, most primary-vaccination clones reappeared (under 98% CD4, roughly 90% CD8).

Per the germline V gene, CDR1 is SGHTA and CDR2 is FQGNSA. The CDR3 covers 14 residues. Losses at the gene ends were 5 bases for V and 5 bases for J; bases not matched to a gene: 7. Making TCR cDNA involved 5'RACE template switching, which added UMIs and a universal primer site. TCRdb called the 5' RACE reads again in MiXCR, with one record for every CDR3 protein. The data contain 500,000 to 650,000 distinct CDR3 sequences, around 12% of them singletons. Material: PBMCs, obtained on the day of the yellow fever booster vaccination. The chain links TRBV7-2 to TRBJ2-7; 9 positions agree with TRBD2. The receptor was isolated from a man aged 25 to 40 who received the YFV17D yellow fever vaccine. The CDR3 DNA follows: TGTGCCAGCAGCCGGGCTAGCGGGAAGGACGAGCAGTACTTC. It yields the protein CASSRASGKDEQYF.